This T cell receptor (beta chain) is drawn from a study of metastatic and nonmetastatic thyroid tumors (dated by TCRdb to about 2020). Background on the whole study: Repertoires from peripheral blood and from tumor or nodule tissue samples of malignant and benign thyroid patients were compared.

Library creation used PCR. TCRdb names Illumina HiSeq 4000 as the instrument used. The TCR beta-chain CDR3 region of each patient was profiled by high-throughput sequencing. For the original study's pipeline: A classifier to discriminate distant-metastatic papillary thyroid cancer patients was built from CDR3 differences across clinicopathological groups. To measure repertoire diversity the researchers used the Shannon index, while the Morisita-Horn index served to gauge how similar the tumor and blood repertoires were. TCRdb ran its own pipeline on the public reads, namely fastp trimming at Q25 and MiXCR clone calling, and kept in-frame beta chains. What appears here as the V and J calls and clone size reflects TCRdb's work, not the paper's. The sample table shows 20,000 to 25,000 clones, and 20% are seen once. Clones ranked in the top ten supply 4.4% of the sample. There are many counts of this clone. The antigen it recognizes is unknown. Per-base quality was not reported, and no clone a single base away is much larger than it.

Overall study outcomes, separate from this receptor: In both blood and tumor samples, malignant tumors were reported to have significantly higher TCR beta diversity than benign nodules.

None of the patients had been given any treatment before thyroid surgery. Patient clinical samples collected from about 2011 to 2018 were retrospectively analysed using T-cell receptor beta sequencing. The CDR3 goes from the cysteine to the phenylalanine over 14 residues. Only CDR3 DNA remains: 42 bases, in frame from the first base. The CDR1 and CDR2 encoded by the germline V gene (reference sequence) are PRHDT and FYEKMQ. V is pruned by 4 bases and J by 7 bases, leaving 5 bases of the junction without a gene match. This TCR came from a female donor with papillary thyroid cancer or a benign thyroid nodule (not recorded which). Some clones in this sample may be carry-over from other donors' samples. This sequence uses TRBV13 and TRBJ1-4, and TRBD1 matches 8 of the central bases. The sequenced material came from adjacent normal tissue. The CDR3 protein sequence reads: CASSSSGGGEKLFF. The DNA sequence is TGTGCCAGCAGCTCCTCAGGGGGCGGTGAAAAACTGTTTTTT.